These 12 T cell receptor beta chains originate from one sample sequenced in a study of T-cell reconstitution after alpha-beta-depleted transplantation in children (dated by TCRdb to between 2015 and 2016). Library prep was done by PCR. TCRdb names Illumina HiSeq 2500 as the instrument used. TCR libraries were prepared with molecular barcoding, using unique molecular identifiers to normalize TCRbeta repertoire quantification. The public reads were run again by TCRdb, first through fastp at Q25 and then through MiXCR, and only productive beta chains were kept. CDR3 protein sequences are deduplicated, and each keeps its most common genes and DNA. This sample is represented by about 97,000 distinct CDR3 sequences; around 7.8% of them were singletons. Roughly 17% of the sample rests with the top ten. Interpreted using the paper, the treatment or condition label stands for: allogeneic hematopoietic cell transplantation with graft depleted of TCRalphabeta T cells and CD19 B cells.

The sequences come from PBMCs, collected before TCRalphabeta/CD19-depleted stem cell transplant. The receptors stem from a boy under 10 years old with acute lymphoblastic leukemia, due to receive a stem cell transplant.

Ten or more counts support this clonotype. This rearrangement joins TRBV9 to TRBJ1-1; D uncertain. Germline V gene sequence: CDR1 SGDLS, CDR2 YYNGEE. V was clipped by 0 bases and J by 5 bases, with 11 bases between them. This CDR3 spans 14 amino acids. CDR3 sequence: CASSVGSSGTEAFF. CDR3 bases: TGTGCCAGCAGCGTAGGCTCAAGCGGGACTGAAGCTTTCTTT.

V and J are TRBV14 and TRBJ1-6, with 7 nucleotides matching TRBD1. Germline V gene lookup returns CDR1 SGHDN and CDR2 FVKESK. V lost 4 bases and J lost 10; bases outside the gene matches: 7. This CDR3 is 14 amino acids long. The CDR3 DNA reads as TGTGCCAGCAGCCTCCCAGGGGGAGAATCACCCCTCCACTTT. It codes for CASSLPGGESPLHF.

This clonotype was found many times. The chain recombines TRBV20-1 with TRBJ2-1; 16 positions match TRBD2. This CDR3 comprises 17 residues. The germline V gene encodes CDR1 DFQATT and CDR2 SNEGSKA (reference sequence). V was pared by 0 bases and J by 9 bases, with 8 bases of the junction left unmatched. CDR3 DNA sequence: TGCAGTGCTAGAGATTGGGGGACTAGCGGGGGGGCTGGTGAGCAGTTCTTC. This codes for CSARDWGTSGGAGEQFF.

This clonotype showed up just a few times. The rearrangement joins TRBV4-3 to TRBJ1-2, with D possibly being TRBD1 (5 bases). The V gene lost 0 bases and the J gene lost 7 bases, with 15 bases spanning the gap. The CDR3 totals 15 residues. The germline CDR1 and CDR2 sequences are LGHNA and YSLEER. CDR3 DNA sequence: TGCGCCAGCAGCCAAGATTCCCGGCCAGGGAGTGGCTACACCTTC. Translated, it gives CASSQDSRPGSGYTF.

This chain connects TRBV5-6 to TRBJ2-7; the D gene is possibly TRBD1 (6 bases). Germline V lookup: CDR1 SGHDT, CDR2 YYEEEE. Trimming left V 0 bases short and J 12 bases short, with 19 bases between. The CDR3 runs to 14 residues. The CDR3 nucleotides read TGTGCCAGCAGCTTGGCCGGGACACCCGACTACCGGTACTTC. Amino acid sequence: CASSLAGTPDYRYF. Filled out from reference TRBV5-6 and TRBJ2-7, the complete variable domain reads DAGVTQSPTHLIKTRGQQVTLRCSPKSGHDTVSWYQQALGQGPQFIFQYYEEEERQRGNFPDRFSGHQFPNYSSELNVNALLLGDSALYLCASSLAGTPDYRYFGPGTRLTVT.

A few counts support this clonotype. This chain links TRBV12-3 or TRBV12-4 with TRBJ1-6; D is uncertain. The CDR3 covers 13 residues. V was trimmed by 1 base and J by 7 bases, leaving 5 bases between them. The chain's CDR3 is CASSLEENSPLHF. The CDR3 DNA sequence: TGTGCCAGCAGTTTAGAAGAAAATTCACCCCTCCACTTT.

This clonotype came up many times. The chain uses TRBV9 and TRBJ2-3; possibly TRBD1 for D (5 bases). The V and J ends lost 4 bases and 4 bases respectively, with 16 bases between them. CDR3 length: 15 amino acids. Germline loops: CDR1 SGDLS, CDR2 YYNGEE. As DNA, the CDR3 is TGTGCCAGCAGCCAAGGGGTTTATGGATCAGATACGCAGTATTTT. Protein sequence: CASSQGVYGSDTQYF.

There are many counts of this clonotype. The rearrangement uses TRBV7-8 and TRBJ1-3; D remains unclear. V lost 4 bases to trimming and J lost 4 bases, with 8 bases between them. This CDR3 is 13 amino acids long. The germline V gene encodes CDR1 SGHVS and CDR2 FQNEAQ. CDR3 protein: CASSSTFGNTIYF. The DNA of the CDR3 is TGTGCCAGCAGCTCGACGTTCGGAAACACCATATATTTT.

The chain combines TRBV6-2 or TRBV6-3 with TRBJ1-1, with D perhaps matching TRBD1 (5 bases). Trimming stripped 7 bases from V and 7 bases from J, with 10 bases between. CDR1 and CDR2 from the germline V gene are MNHEY and SVGEGT. This CDR3 has 11 amino acids. CDR3 nucleotides: TGTGCCAGCAACGAAAGGGGTGAAGCTTTCTTT. Amino acid sequence: CASNERGEAFF.

The gene calls are TRBV20-1 and TRBJ2-5; D not certain. Germline assignment: CDR1 DFQATT and CDR2 SNEGSKA (reference sequence). This CDR3 has 12 residues. The ends were cut back, 2 bases at V and 5 bases at J, with 9 bases in the middle. The CDR3 coding sequence is TGCAGTGCTAGATTCGCTAGGGAGACCCAGTACTTC. As protein: CSARFARETQYF.

This clonotype was picked up many times. V and J are TRBV10-1 and TRBJ1-3, with 7 bases identical to TRBD1. In germline, CDR1 is WNHNN, CDR2 SYGVQD (reference sequence). The ends lost 3 bases at V and 3 bases at J; junction bases unmatched: 5. The CDR3 has 15 residues. DNA for the CDR3: TGCGCCAGCAGTGAAGGGGGCGCGGATGGAAACACCATATATTTT. It specifies CASSEGGADGNTIYF.

CDR3 in DNA: TGTGCCAGCAGCCAAGATCCCCCCGGGGGGGCAGAGACCCAGTACTTC. Protein: CASSQDPPGGAETQYF. V usage is TRBV4-2 and J usage is TRBJ2-5; 8 bases map to TRBD2. The CDR3 has 16 amino acids. Germline trimming cut 0 bases from V and 4 bases from J; bases unmatched to any gene: 7. CDR1 and CDR2 from the germline V gene are LGHNA and YNFKEQ.